Listed below are T cell receptor beta chains from one sample, sequenced in a study of technical replicates of blood from several donors. Profiled with immunoSEQ multiplex PCR; TCRdb holds only in-frame clones, not every one. Counted here are roughly 50,000 clones, 90% to 95% occurring once; the ten biggest clones make up about 3%. Sequencing used PBMCs. These receptors originate from a human donor in good health. Some clones in this sample may be carry-over from other donors' samples. CDR3s include the opening cysteine and the closing phenylalanine or tryptophan. Fields, in order: V gene, D gene, clone size, J gene, CDR3 protein, CDR3 DNA. D genes are given only for firm matches. Size is stated for part of the rows, as once, few or many counts, or as a class when the clone is expanded.

V gene: TRBV4-2; D gene: .; clone size: .; J gene: TRBJ1-2; CDR3 protein: CASSRTREGVDGYTF; CDR3 DNA: TGTGCCAGCAGCCGAACCAGGGAGGGGGTGGATGGCTACACCTTC
V gene: TRBV5-1; D gene: .; clone size: .; J gene: TRBJ2-2; CDR3 protein: CASSSKGENTGELFF; CDR3 DNA: TGCGCCAGCAGCTCCAAGGGGGAGAACACCGGGGAGCTGTTTTTT
V gene: TRBV11-1; D gene: TRBD2; clone size: once; J gene: TRBJ2-1; CDR3 protein: CASSHIRIAGGSEQFF; CDR3 DNA: TGTGCCAGCAGCCATATCCGGATAGCGGGGGGGAGTGAGCAGTTCTTC
V gene: TRBV6-5; D gene: .; clone size: once; J gene: TRBJ1-1; CDR3 protein: CASSRGAEAFF; CDR3 DNA: TGTGCCAGCAGCAGGGGTGCTGAAGCTTTCTTT
V gene: TRBV5-6; D gene: .; clone size: .; J gene: TRBJ1-2; CDR3 protein: CASSLGAQVANYGYTF; CDR3 DNA: TGTGCCAGCAGCCTGGGGGCTCAAGTAGCTAACTATGGCTACACCTTC
V gene: TRBV30; D gene: .; clone size: once; J gene: TRBJ1-2; CDR3 protein: CAWSVGLPAGYTF; CDR3 DNA: TGTGCCTGGAGTGTGGGACTCCCGGCCGGCTACACCTTC
V gene: TRBV5-4; D gene: .; clone size: .; J gene: TRBJ1-1; CDR3 protein: CASRRQGSTEAFF; CDR3 DNA: TGTGCCAGCAGACGTCAGGGGAGCACTGAAGCTTTCTTT
V gene: TRBV27; D gene: TRBD2; clone size: once; J gene: TRBJ2-3; CDR3 protein: CASSFELAGAGGGDTQYF; CDR3 DNA: TGTGCCAGCAGTTTTGAACTAGCGGGAGCGGGAGGAGGGGATACGCAGTATTTT
V gene: TRBV5-1; D gene: TRBD1; clone size: .; J gene: TRBJ2-2; CDR3 protein: CASSSNRGRGTGELFF; CDR3 DNA: TGCGCCAGCAGCTCGAACAGGGGGCGAGGTACCGGGGAGCTGTTTTTT
V gene: TRBV18; D gene: TRBD2; clone size: .; J gene: TRBJ2-1; CDR3 protein: CASSPMYGGGGEQFF; CDR3 DNA: TGTGCCAGCTCACCAATGTATGGCGGGGGGGGCGAGCAGTTCTTC
V gene: TRBV7-8; D gene: .; clone size: .; J gene: TRBJ2-7; CDR3 protein: CASSSRQATYEQYF; CDR3 DNA: TGTGCCAGCAGCTCCCGGCAGGCGACCTACGAGCAGTACTTC
V gene: TRBV7-8; D gene: .; clone size: .; J gene: TRBJ2-2; CDR3 protein: CASSYITGGGGTGELFF; CDR3 DNA: TGTGCCAGCAGCTACATTACTGGGGGAGGGGGCACCGGGGAGCTGTTTTTT
V gene: TRBV9; D gene: TRBD1; clone size: .; J gene: TRBJ1-2; CDR3 protein: CASSSGTGDGYTF; CDR3 DNA: TGTGCCAGCAGCTCAGGGACAGGGGACGGCTACACCTTC
V gene: TRBV5-5; D gene: TRBD1; clone size: .; J gene: TRBJ1-5; CDR3 protein: CASSSDRGRNQPQHF; CDR3 DNA: TGTGCCAGCAGCTCGGACAGGGGGCGAAATCAGCCCCAGCATTTT
V gene: TRBV29-1; D gene: TRBD1; clone size: .; J gene: TRBJ1-1; CDR3 protein: CSVVGQGGEAFF; CDR3 DNA: TGCAGCGTTGTGGGACAGGGTGGTGAAGCTTTCTTT
V gene: TRBV19; D gene: .; clone size: .; J gene: TRBJ1-2; CDR3 protein: CASSISSSFNYGYTF; CDR3 DNA: TGTGCCAGTAGTATATCTAGTTCTTTTAACTATGGCTACACCTTC
V gene: TRBV5-6; D gene: TRBD1; clone size: .; J gene: TRBJ2-7; CDR3 protein: CASSPWDRVSSYEQYF; CDR3 DNA: TGTGCCAGCAGCCCCTGGGACAGGGTGAGCTCCTACGAGCAGTACTTC
V gene: TRBV30; D gene: TRBD2; clone size: .; J gene: TRBJ2-5; CDR3 protein: CAWSRTSGTQETQYF; CDR3 DNA: TGTGCCTGGAGTCGGACTAGCGGGACACAAGAGACCCAGTACTTC
V gene: TRBV6-1; D gene: .; clone size: .; J gene: TRBJ2-7; CDR3 protein: CASSPLRESYEQYF; CDR3 DNA: TGTGCCAGCAGTCCCCTGCGGGAATCCTACGAGCAGTACTTC
V gene: TRBV12-5; D gene: .; clone size: .; J gene: TRBJ2-5; CDR3 protein: CASGLVRAGGQETQYF; CDR3 DNA: TGTGCTAGTGGTTTGGTACGGGCAGGGGGGCAAGAGACCCAGTACTTC
V gene: TRBV19; D gene: .; clone size: .; J gene: TRBJ1-2; CDR3 protein: CASSIDVGGAYGYTF; CDR3 DNA: TGTGCCAGTAGTATAGATGTGGGGGGGGCCTATGGCTACACCTTC
V gene: TRBV4-3; D gene: .; clone size: .; J gene: TRBJ2-7; CDR3 protein: CASSHDQGSYEQYF; CDR3 DNA: TGCGCCAGCAGCCATGATCAGGGGAGCTACGAGCAGTACTTC
V gene: TRBV6-5; D gene: TRBD1; clone size: .; J gene: TRBJ2-5; CDR3 protein: CASSYWGTGETQYF; CDR3 DNA: TGTGCCAGCAGTTACTGGGGGACAGGGGAGACCCAGTACTTC
V gene: TRBV9; D gene: TRBD1; clone size: .; J gene: TRBJ1-1; CDR3 protein: CASSDRQGIDTEAFF; CDR3 DNA: TGTGCCAGCAGCGACCGACAGGGGATAGACACTGAAGCTTTCTTT
V gene: TRBV19; D gene: TRBD2; clone size: few; J gene: TRBJ2-1; CDR3 protein: CASSITGTSGNEQFF; CDR3 DNA: TGTGCCAGTAGTATCACGGGGACTAGCGGGAATGAGCAGTTCTTC
V gene: TRBV5-4; D gene: TRBD1; clone size: .; J gene: TRBJ2-7; CDR3 protein: CASSLAEGSRGSYEQYF; CDR3 DNA: TGTGCCAGCAGCTTGGCCGAGGGTTCCAGGGGGTCCTACGAGCAGTACTTC
V gene: TRBV7-2; D gene: .; clone size: .; J gene: TRBJ2-5; CDR3 protein: CASSLGRETQYF; CDR3 DNA: TGTGCCAGCAGCCTAGGGAGAGAGACCCAGTACTTC
V gene: TRBV2; D gene: .; clone size: .; J gene: TRBJ1-5; CDR3 protein: CASQAEGNQPQHF; CDR3 DNA: TGTGCCAGCCAGGCGGAGGGTAATCAGCCCCAGCATTTT
V gene: TRBV7-7; D gene: TRBD2; clone size: .; J gene: TRBJ2-1; CDR3 protein: CASSLGTSRAYNEQFF; CDR3 DNA: TGTGCCAGCAGCCTTGGGACTAGCCGTGCCTACAATGAGCAGTTCTTC
V gene: TRBV4-3; D gene: TRBD2; clone size: medium-sized; J gene: TRBJ2-3; CDR3 protein: CASSHSALAGVADTQYF; CDR3 DNA: TGCGCCAGCAGCCACTCAGCCTTAGCGGGAGTAGCGGATACGCAGTATTTT
V gene: TRBV6-1; D gene: .; clone size: .; J gene: TRBJ2-7; CDR3 protein: CASSSTVGPYEQYF; CDR3 DNA: TGTGCCAGCAGCTCGACCGTTGGGCCCTACGAGCAGTACTTC
V gene: TRBV30; D gene: TRBD1; clone size: .; J gene: TRBJ2-7; CDR3 protein: CAWSVIQGPYEQYF; CDR3 DNA: TGTGCCTGGAGTGTAATACAGGGGCCCTACGAGCAGTACTTC
V gene: TRBV7-6; D gene: .; clone size: few; J gene: TRBJ2-3; CDR3 protein: CASSSFFSPQYF; CDR3 DNA: TGTGCCAGCAGCTCCTTTTTTTCTCCGCAGTATTTT
V gene: TRBV5-4; D gene: TRBD1; clone size: .; J gene: TRBJ1-1; CDR3 protein: CASSRDRLSTEAFF; CDR3 DNA: TGTGCCAGCAGCCGGGACAGGTTAAGCACTGAAGCTTTCTTT
V gene: TRBV18; D gene: TRBD1; clone size: .; J gene: TRBJ1-1; CDR3 protein: CASSPFRDRGVAFF; CDR3 DNA: TGTGCCAGCTCACCGTTTCGGGACAGGGGCGTCGCTTTCTTT
V gene: TRBV10-3; D gene: .; clone size: .; J gene: TRBJ1-2; CDR3 protein: CAINGLEGYTF; CDR3 DNA: TGTGCCATCAACGGCCTGGAGGGCTACACCTTC
V gene: TRBV18; D gene: TRBD1; clone size: .; J gene: TRBJ2-3; CDR3 protein: CASSPRQGARDTQYF; CDR3 DNA: TGTGCCAGCTCACCCCGACAGGGGGCACGAGATACGCAGTATTTT
V gene: TRBV2; D gene: .; clone size: .; J gene: TRBJ2-2; CDR3 protein: CASVRRGGGTGELFF; CDR3 DNA: TGTGCCAGCGTTCGCCGGGGAGGTGGCACCGGGGAGCTGTTTTTT
V gene: TRBV10-3; D gene: .; clone size: .; J gene: TRBJ1-1; CDR3 protein: CAIRITGDNTEAFF; CDR3 DNA: TGTGCCATCAGGATAACAGGAGACAACACTGAAGCTTTCTTT
V gene: TRBV19; D gene: TRBD2; clone size: .; J gene: TRBJ2-3; CDR3 protein: CASSISGLAGDTQYF; CDR3 DNA: TGTGCCAGTAGTATCTCAGGTCTAGCGGGAGATACGCAGTATTTT
V gene: TRBV2; D gene: TRBD2; clone size: .; J gene: TRBJ2-1; CDR3 protein: CASMRTSGGDNEQFF; CDR3 DNA: TGTGCCAGCATGAGGACTAGCGGGGGGGACAATGAGCAGTTCTTC
V gene: TRBV10-3; D gene: .; clone size: .; J gene: TRBJ1-2; CDR3 protein: CAISKGQNYGYTF; CDR3 DNA: TGTGCCATCAGTAAAGGACAGAACTATGGCTACACCTTC
V gene: TRBV18; D gene: TRBD1; clone size: .; J gene: TRBJ2-1; CDR3 protein: CASSPLGQGGSYNEQFF; CDR3 DNA: TGTGCCAGCTCACCCTTAGGACAGGGGGGCTCCTACAATGAGCAGTTCTTC
V gene: TRBV5-4; D gene: TRBD1; clone size: .; J gene: TRBJ1-2; CDR3 protein: CASTGTGGYGYTF; CDR3 DNA: TGTGCCAGCACCGGGACAGGGGGCTATGGCTACACCTTC
V gene: TRBV5-6; D gene: TRBD2; clone size: .; J gene: TRBJ2-5; CDR3 protein: CASSCLEREGVETQYF; CDR3 DNA: TGTGCCAGCAGCTGTTTAGAGCGGGAAGGGGTAGAGACCCAGTACTTC
V gene: TRBV2; D gene: .; clone size: .; J gene: TRBJ2-7; CDR3 protein: CATTPSRGDNYEQYF; CDR3 DNA: TGTGCCACCACACCGTCCAGGGGAGACAACTACGAGCAGTACTTC